Listed here are 18 T cell receptor beta chains from one sample, sequenced in a study of identical twins. TCRdb analysed the 5' RACE reads with MiXCR anew, one entry per CDR3 protein. Here the sample spans 200,000 to 250,000 distinct CDR3 sequences, less than 8% being singletons. The same sample was also used in a study of yellow fever vaccine responses in identical twins.

The source material was memory (CD45RO+) T cells sorted from blood. The source of these receptors is a woman in her late teens or twenties in good health.

The chain couples TRBV7-9 to TRBJ1-1; unclear D gene. The ends were cut back, 5 bases at V and 11 bases at J, with 12 bases in the middle. Germline CDR1 SEHNR, CDR2 FQNEAQ (reference sequence). This CDR3 has 11 residues. CDR3 bases: TGTGCCAGCAGCGGAACCGGAGAGGCTTTCTTT. This codes for CASSGTGEAFF.

This clonotype was picked up a small number of times. The chain is built from TRBV20-1 and TRBJ2-5; either TRBD1 or TRBD2 may supply D (6 bases each). CDR3 length: 12 residues. Germline CDR1 reads DFQATT; CDR2 reads SNEGSKA (reference sequence). Trimming stripped 4 bases from V and 1 base from J, with 7 bases between. CDR3 sequence (DNA): TGCAGTGCTACGGGGGCCCAAGAGACCCAGTACTTC. Protein product: CSATGAQETQYF.

This clonotype was recorded a few times. The chain joins TRBV30 to TRBJ1-4; 10 bases are a match to TRBD1. CDR3 length equals 15 residues. Germline V gene data show CDR1 as GTSNPN and CDR2 as SVGIG (reference sequence). The trim removed 8 bases at V and 5 bases at J, leaving 11 bases unmatched. The CDR3 is CAQLPPGQGNEKLFF. CDR3 nucleotide sequence: TGTGCCCAACTTCCTCCGGGACAGGGGAATGAAAAACTGTTTTTT.

The chain joins TRBV6-2 or TRBV6-3 to TRBJ2-1; no clear D gene. The CDR3 totals 15 residues. In germline, CDR1 is MNHEY, CDR2 SVGEGT. The V and J ends lost 5 bases and 3 bases respectively, with 14 bases between them. The CDR3 region is CASSPGGTDYNEQFF. Here the CDR3 DNA reads TGTGCCAGCAGTCCCGGTGGTACAGACTACAATGAGCAGTTCTTC.

This clonotype was counted at least ten times. J is TRBJ2-7 and V is TRBV12-3 or TRBV12-4, with 7 bases fitting TRBD1. There are 12 residues in the CDR3. V dropped 7 bases and J dropped 4; count of bases not matched to a gene: 4. The CDR3: CASTTQGYEQYF. Here the CDR3 DNA reads TGTGCCAGCACAACACAGGGGTACGAGCAGTACTTC.

The chain carries TRBV29-1 and TRBJ1-4; tentative D call: TRBD1 (6 bases). Trimming pared 7 bases from V and 7 bases from J, leaving 13 bases between. Germline CDR1 is SQVTM and CDR2 is ANQGSEA. CDR3 length: 12 amino acids. CDR3 protein: CSGGQGSEKLFF. The CDR3, as DNA: TGCAGCGGGGGACAAGGTAGTGAAAAACTGTTTTTT.

Only a few counts were recorded for this clonotype. Here the CDR3 reads CASSSRGGPSYEQYF. CDR3 bases: TGTGCCAGCAGCTCTCGGGGGGGGCCATCCTACGAGCAGTACTTC. V and J are TRBV12-3 or TRBV12-4 and TRBJ2-7; 8 nucleotides line up with TRBD2. Germline trimming cut 6 bases from V and 1 base from J; bases unmatched to any gene: 8. The CDR3 totals 15 residues.

For this clonotype: One end of the junction varies from germline; a read error may be responsible. The chain combines TRBV7-3 with TRBJ2-2; D may be TRBD2 (6 bases). CDR1 is SGHTA, CDR2 FQGTGA, per germline. CDR3 length equals 17 residues. The CDR3 nucleotides read TGTGCCAGCAGCTTAACAGGGCGGGGAACGTACACCGGGAAGCTGTTTTTT. This translates into CASSLTGRGTYTGKLFF. Together with reference TRBV7-3 and TRBJ2-2, the CDR3 gives the full variable domain: GAGVSQTPSNKVTEKGKYVELRCDPISGHTALYWYRQSLGQGPEFLIYFQGTGAADDSGLPNDRFFAVRPEGSVSTLKIQRTERGDSAVYLCASSLTGRGTYTGKLFFGEGSRLTVL.

This clonotype showed up many times. This rearrangement joins TRBV12-3 or TRBV12-4 to TRBJ2-1; TRBD2 is a possible D gene (5 bases). Trimming removed 5 bases from V and 6 bases from J, with 20 bases in between. CDR3 size: 16 residues. In nucleotides, the CDR3 is TGTGCCAGCAGTCAGCAACCCCCGCGGGTTGGCAATGAGCAGTTCTTC. It is translated as CASSQQPPRVGNEQFF.

This clonotype has ten or more counts. This chain uses TRBV12-3 or TRBV12-4 with TRBJ2-7; 9 nucleotides match TRBD1. This CDR3 is built from 16 residues. Unmatched junction bases numbered 11, after V lost 5 bases and J lost 3 bases. The CDR3 DNA reads TGTGCCAGCAGTGGCTCTCCGGGACAGGGAAACTACGAGCAGTACTTC. The encoded protein is CASSGSPGQGNYEQYF.

In its sample, this clonotype was seen a few times. This chain connects TRBV12-3 or TRBV12-4 to TRBJ2-5; 13 positions match TRBD2. V trimming: 6 bases; J trimming: 5 bases; junction bases outside the gene matches: 15. The CDR3 consists of 18 residues. CDR3 sequence reads: CASRTSTPGLAGWETQYF. The CDR3 coding sequence is TGTGCCAGCAGAACCTCCACCCCGGGACTAGCGGGATGGGAGACCCAGTACTTC.

This clonotype was picked up a small number of times. The chain uses TRBV19 and TRBJ2-2; D not resolved. The CDR3 has 14 residues. Deletions cut 4 bases from V and 2 bases from J, with 8 bases between. Germline lookup yields CDR1 LNHDA and CDR2 SQIVND (reference sequence). The CDR3 here is CASSNELNTGELFF. The DNA for the CDR3 is TGTGCCAGTAGTAATGAACTCAACACCGGGGAGCTGTTTTTT.

V is TRBV5-1 and J is TRBJ2-1; the match to TRBD1 covers 10 bases. Germline V CDR1 and CDR2: SGHRS, YFSETQ. The CDR3 is made up of 15 amino acids. The V segment lost 4 bases and the J segment 7 bases; nucleotides outside the gene matches: 8. The CDR3 sequence is CASSQFEDRGNEQFF. The CDR3 nucleotides read TGCGCCAGCAGCCAGTTTGAGGACAGGGGGAATGAGCAGTTCTTC.

The chain recombines TRBV19 with TRBJ1-5, with 7 nucleotides matching TRBD1. CDR1 and CDR2 from the germline V gene are LNHDA and SQIVND (reference sequence). J lost 0 bases, V lost 7 bases, and 6 bases had no gene match. The CDR3 runs to 15 residues. The CDR3, as DNA: TGTGCCAGTAACCAGGGACAGAATAGCAATCAGCCCCAGCATTTT. It encodes CASNQGQNSNQPQHF.

This clonotype was recorded a few times. CDR3 nucleotide sequence: TGTGCCAGCGTCCGGGGGGGCAGGTCCAATGAGCAGTTCTTC. It translates to CASVRGGRSNEQFF. The rearrangement links TRBV6-1 to TRBJ2-1; 8 bases are a match to TRBD2. The CDR3 extends over 14 amino acids. Germline CDR1 MNHNS, CDR2 SASEGT. V gave up 8 bases and J gave up 6 bases; unmatched junction bases: 9.

The rearrangement uses TRBV20-1 and TRBJ1-5; D not certain. Per germline, CDR1 DFQATT and CDR2 SNEGSKA (reference sequence). This CDR3 spans 14 amino acids. V lost 0 bases and J 3 bases, leaving 9 bases between the germline ends. CDR3 sequence (DNA): TGCAGTGCTAGAGAGTACAGCTACAATCAGCCCCAGCATTTT. The encoded protein is CSAREYSYNQPQHF.

This clonotype has a handful of counts. The CDR3 is CASSPPGTAGAGELFF. The CDR3 DNA is TGTGCCAGCAGCCCACCTGGGACGGCGGGTGCCGGGGAGCTGTTTTTT. This chain uses TRBV6-2 or TRBV6-3 with TRBJ2-2; D may correspond to TRBD1 or TRBD2 (5 bases each). This CDR3 contains 16 residues. CDR1 MNHEY and CDR2 SVGEGT come from the germline V gene. Deletions cut 6 bases from V and 6 bases from J, with 20 bases between.

This clonotype was observed many times. The V call is TRBV25-1, the J call TRBJ2-1; D not certain. The germline V gene has CDR1 MGHDK and CDR2 SYGVNS. V was clipped by 2 bases and J by 0 bases, with 11 bases between them. This CDR3 has 16 residues. The CDR3 loop is CASSEKGFDSYNEQFF. The CDR3 DNA follows: TGTGCCAGCAGTGAAAAGGGCTTTGACTCCTACAATGAGCAGTTCTTC.